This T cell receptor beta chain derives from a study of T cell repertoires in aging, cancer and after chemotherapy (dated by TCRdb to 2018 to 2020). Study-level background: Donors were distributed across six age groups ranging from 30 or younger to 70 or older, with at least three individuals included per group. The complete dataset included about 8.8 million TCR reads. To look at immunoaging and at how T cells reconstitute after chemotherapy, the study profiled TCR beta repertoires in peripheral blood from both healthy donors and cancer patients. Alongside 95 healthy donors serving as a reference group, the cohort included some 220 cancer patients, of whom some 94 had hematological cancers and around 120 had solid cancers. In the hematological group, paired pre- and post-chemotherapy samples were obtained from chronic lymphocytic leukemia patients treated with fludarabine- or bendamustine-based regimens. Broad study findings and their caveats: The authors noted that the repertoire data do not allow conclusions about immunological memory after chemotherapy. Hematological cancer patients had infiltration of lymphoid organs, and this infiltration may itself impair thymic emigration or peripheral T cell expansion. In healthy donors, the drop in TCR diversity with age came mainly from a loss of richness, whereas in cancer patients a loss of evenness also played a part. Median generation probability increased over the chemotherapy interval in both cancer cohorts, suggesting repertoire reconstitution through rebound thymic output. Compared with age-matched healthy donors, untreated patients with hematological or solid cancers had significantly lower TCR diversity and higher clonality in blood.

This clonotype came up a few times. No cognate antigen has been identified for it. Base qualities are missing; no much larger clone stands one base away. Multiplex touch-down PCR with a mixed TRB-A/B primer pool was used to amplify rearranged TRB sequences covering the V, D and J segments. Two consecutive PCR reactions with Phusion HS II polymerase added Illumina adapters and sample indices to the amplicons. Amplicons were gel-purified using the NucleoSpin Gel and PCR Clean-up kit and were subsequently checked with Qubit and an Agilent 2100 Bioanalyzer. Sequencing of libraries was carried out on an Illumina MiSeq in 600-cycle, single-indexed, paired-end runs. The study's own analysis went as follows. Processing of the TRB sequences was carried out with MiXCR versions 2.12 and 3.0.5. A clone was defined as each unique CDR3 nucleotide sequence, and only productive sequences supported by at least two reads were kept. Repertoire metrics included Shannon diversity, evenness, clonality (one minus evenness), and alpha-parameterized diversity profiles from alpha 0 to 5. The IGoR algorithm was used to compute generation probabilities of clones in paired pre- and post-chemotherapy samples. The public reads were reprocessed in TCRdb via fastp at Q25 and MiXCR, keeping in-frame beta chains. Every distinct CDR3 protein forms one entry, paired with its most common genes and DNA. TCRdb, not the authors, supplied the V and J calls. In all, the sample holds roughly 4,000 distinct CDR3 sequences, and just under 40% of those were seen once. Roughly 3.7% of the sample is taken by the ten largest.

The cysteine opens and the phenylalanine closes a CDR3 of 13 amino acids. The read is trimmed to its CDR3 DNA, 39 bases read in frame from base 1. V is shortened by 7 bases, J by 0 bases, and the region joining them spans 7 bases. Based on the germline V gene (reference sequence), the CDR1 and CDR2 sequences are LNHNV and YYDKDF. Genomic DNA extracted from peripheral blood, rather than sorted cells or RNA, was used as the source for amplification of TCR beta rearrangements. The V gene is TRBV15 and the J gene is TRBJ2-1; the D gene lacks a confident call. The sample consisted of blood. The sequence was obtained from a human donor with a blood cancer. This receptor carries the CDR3 CATTPSSYNEQFF. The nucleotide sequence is TGTGCCACCACCCCCAGCTCCTACAATGAGCAGTTCTTC.